Below, one T cell receptor (beta chain) is given with its context. Profiling relied on immunoSEQ multiplex PCR, and the TCRdb table lists in-frame clones only, not all of them. The sample lists 41,000 or so clones, 90% occurring once. The CDR3 loop spans 14 amino acids. Trimming at V came to 4 bases and at J to 8 bases, leaving 6 bases not matched to a gene. Germline loops: CDR1 MNHNY, CDR2 SVGAGI (reference sequence). This sample was taken from a study of T cell changes during pregnancy in multiple sclerosis. The V call is TRBV6-6, the J call TRBJ2-1, with TRBD1 matching over 9 bases. The sample in question was CD8+ T cells from peripheral blood mononuclear cells, obtained in the third trimester of pregnancy. This sequence originates from a female donor with multiple sclerosis, enrolled in a pregnancy study. The CDR3 is CASSSGQGWDEQFF. In DNA form, the CDR3 reads TGTGCCAGCAGTTCCGGACAGGGGTGGGATGAGCAGTTCTTC.